This T cell receptor (beta chain) was recovered during a study of PD-L1 blockade in urothelial cancer. Study background: As for prior chemotherapy regimens, patients had received 0 to 3.

As for time point: pretreatment peripheral blood. General study points: Tumor-associated blood clones were expanded more by durable-benefit patients at 3 weeks.

The assay was immunoSEQ multiplex PCR, and TCRdb's table has in-frame clones only and misses some. The sample consists of 60,000 or so clones, approximately 80% of them appearing once. CDR1 and CDR2 (germline): SGHRS, YFSETQ. The germline V and J ends were trimmed by 1 base and 0 bases, with 8 bases remaining between them. This CDR3 is built from 14 residues. Worth noting for this clone: Antigen unknown.

The chain employs TRBV5-1 and TRBJ2-7; no clear D. The material sequenced was PBMCs, taken around atezolizumab (anti-PD-L1) treatment. This receptor was taken from a man aged 65 to 85 with urothelial cancer. The CDR3 here is CASSLSPSSYEQYF. CDR3 in DNA: TGCGCCAGCAGCTTGTCCCCGAGCTCCTACGAGCAGTACTTC. Supplemented by reference TRBV5-1 and TRBJ2-7, the full variable domain reads KAGVTQTPRYLIKTRGQQVTLSCSPISGHRSVSWYQQTPGQGLQFLFEYFSETQRNKGNFPGRFSGRQFSNSRSEMNVSTLELGDSALYLCASSLSPSSYEQYFGPGTRLTVT.